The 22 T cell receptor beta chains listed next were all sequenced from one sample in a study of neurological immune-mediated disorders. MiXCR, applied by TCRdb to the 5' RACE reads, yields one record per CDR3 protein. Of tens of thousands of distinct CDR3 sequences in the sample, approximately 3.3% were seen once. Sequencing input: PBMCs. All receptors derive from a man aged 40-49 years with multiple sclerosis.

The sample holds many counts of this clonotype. The CDR3 nucleotides read TGTGCCAGCAGTCCAAAAGGGACAGCCACCTATGGCTACACCTTC. It specifies CASSPKGTATYGYTF. V gene TRBV27 combines with J gene TRBJ1-2; 7 bases align to TRBD1. The CDR3 sequence is 15 residues long. Germline V gene lookup returns CDR1 MNHEY and CDR2 SMNVEV (reference sequence). V trimming: 5 bases; J trimming: 4 bases; junction bases outside the gene matches: 10.

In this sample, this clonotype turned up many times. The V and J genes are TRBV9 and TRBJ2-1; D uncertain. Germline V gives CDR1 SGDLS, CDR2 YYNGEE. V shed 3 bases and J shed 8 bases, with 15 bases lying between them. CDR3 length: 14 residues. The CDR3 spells CASSGEDDVHEQFF. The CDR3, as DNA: TGTGCCAGCAGCGGAGAAGACGACGTCCATGAGCAGTTCTTC. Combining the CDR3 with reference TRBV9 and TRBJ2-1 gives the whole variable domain DSGVTQTPKHLITATGQRVTLRCSPRSGDLSVYWYQQSLDQGLQFLIQYYNGEERAKGNILERFSAQQFPDLHSELNLSSLELGDSALYFCASSGEDDVHEQFFGPGTRLTVL.

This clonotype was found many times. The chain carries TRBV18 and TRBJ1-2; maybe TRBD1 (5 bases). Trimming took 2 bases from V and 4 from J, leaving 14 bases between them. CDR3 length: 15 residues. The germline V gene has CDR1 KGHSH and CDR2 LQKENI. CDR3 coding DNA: TGTGCCAGCTCACCATCGAGTCAGGGTCCCTATGGCTACACCTTC. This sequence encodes CASSPSSQGPYGYTF.

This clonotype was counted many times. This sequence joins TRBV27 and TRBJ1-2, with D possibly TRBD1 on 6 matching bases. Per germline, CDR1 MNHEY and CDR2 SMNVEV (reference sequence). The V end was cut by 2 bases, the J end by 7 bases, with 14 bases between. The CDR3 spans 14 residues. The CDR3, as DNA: TGTGCCAGCAGTTTAAAGGCAGGACAGTCTGGCTACACCTTC. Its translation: CASSLKAGQSGYTF.

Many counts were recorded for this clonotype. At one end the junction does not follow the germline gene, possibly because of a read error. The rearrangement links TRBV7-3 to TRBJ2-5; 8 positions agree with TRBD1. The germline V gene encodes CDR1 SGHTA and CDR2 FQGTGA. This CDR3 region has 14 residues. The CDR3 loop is CASSLTGGRETQYF. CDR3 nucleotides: TGTGCCAGCAGCCTAACAGGGGGTAGAGAGACCCAGTACTTC.

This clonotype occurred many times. Here the CDR3 reads CASSPRDRAYNEQFF. CDR3 nucleotides: TGCGCCAGCAGCCCCCGGGACAGGGCCTACAATGAGCAGTTCTTC. The V call is TRBV5-1, the J call TRBJ2-1, with TRBD1 matching over 9 bases. Per the germline V gene, CDR1 is SGHRS and CDR2 is YFSETQ. CDR3 length: 15 amino acids. V trimming: 4 bases; J trimming: 2 bases; junction bases outside the gene matches: 4.

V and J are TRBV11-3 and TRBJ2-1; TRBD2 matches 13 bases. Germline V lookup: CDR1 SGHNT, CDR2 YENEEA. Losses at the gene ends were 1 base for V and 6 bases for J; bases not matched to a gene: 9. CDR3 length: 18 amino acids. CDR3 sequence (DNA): TGTGCCAGCAGCTTAGGATTACTAGCGGGGGGGCTTTCCAATGAGCAGTTCTTC. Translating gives CASSLGLLAGGLSNEQFF.

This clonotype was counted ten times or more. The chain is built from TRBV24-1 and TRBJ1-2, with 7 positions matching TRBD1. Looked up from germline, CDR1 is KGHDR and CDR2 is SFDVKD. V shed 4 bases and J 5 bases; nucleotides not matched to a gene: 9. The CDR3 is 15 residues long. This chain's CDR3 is CATSDHGTAEYGYTF. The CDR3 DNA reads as TGTGCCACCAGTGACCACGGGACAGCGGAGTATGGCTACACCTTC.

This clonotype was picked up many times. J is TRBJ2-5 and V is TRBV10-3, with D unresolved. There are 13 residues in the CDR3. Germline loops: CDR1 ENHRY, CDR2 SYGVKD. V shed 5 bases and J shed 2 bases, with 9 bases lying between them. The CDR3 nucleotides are TGTGCCATCAGTTATACAGAACAAGAGACCCAGTACTTC. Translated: CAISYTEQETQYF.

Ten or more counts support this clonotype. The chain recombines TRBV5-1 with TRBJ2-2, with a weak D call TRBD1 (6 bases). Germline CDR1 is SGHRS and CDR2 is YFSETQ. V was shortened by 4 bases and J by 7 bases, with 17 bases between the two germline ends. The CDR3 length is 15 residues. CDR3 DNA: TGCGCCAGCAGCACCCCCGAGACAGGCTTCGGGGAGCTGTTTTTT. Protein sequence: CASSTPETGFGELFF.

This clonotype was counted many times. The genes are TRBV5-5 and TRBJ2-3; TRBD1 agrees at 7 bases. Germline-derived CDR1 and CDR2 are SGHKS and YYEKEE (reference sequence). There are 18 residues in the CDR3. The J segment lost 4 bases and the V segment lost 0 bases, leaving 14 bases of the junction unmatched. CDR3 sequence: CASSLGDSHSYAPDTQYF. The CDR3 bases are TGTGCCAGCAGCTTGGGGGACAGTCATAGTTATGCACCAGATACGCAGTATTTT.

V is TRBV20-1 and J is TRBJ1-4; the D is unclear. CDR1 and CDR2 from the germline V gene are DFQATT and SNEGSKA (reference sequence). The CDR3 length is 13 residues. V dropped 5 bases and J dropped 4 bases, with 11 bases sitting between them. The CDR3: CSAVRPSNEKLFF. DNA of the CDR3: TGCAGTGCTGTAAGACCGAGTAATGAAAAACTGTTTTTT.

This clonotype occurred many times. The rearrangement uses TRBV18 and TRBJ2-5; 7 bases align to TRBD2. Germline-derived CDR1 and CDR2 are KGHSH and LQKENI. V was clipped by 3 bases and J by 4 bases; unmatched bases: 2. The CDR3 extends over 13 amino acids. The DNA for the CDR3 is TGTGCCAGCTCACCCGCTAGCGGAGAGACCCAGTACTTC. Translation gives CASSPASGETQYF.

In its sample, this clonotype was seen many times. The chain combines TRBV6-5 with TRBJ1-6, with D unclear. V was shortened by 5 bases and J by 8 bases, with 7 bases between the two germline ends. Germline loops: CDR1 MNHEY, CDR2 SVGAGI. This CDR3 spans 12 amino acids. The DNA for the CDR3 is TGTGCCAGCAGTCGATGGGATTCACCCCTCCACTTT. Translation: CASSRWDSPLHF.

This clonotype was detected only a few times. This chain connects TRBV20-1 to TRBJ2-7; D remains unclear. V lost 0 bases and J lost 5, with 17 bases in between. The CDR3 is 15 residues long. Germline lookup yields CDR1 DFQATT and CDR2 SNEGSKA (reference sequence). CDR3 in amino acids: CSARDRSAVLHEQYF. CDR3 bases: TGCAGTGCTAGAGATCGTTCCGCAGTCCTCCACGAGCAGTACTTC.

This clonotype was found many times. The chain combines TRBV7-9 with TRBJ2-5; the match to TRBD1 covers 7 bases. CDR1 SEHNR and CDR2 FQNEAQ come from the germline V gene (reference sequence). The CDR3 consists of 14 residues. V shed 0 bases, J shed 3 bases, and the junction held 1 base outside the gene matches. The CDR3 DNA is TGTGCCAGCAGCTTAGCAGGGGGCGAAGAGACCCAGTACTTC. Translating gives CASSLAGGEETQYF.

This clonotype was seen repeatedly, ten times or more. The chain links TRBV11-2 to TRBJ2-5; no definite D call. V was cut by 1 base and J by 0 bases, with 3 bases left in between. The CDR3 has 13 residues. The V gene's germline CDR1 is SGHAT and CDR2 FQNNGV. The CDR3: CASSLADQETQYF. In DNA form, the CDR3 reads TGTGCCAGCAGCTTAGCTGACCAAGAGACCCAGTACTTC.

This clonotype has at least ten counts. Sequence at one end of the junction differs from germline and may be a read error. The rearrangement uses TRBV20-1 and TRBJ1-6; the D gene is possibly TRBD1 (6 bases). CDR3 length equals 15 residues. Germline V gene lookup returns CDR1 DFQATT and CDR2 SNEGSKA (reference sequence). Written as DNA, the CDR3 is TGCAGTGCTTCTGAGGACAGAAATGATAATTCACCCCTCAACTTT. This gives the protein CSASEDRNDNSPLNF.

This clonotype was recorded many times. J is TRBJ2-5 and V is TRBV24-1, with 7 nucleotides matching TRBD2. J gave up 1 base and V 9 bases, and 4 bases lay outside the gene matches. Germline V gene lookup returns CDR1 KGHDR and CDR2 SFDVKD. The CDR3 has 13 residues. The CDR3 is CATGRGSQETQYF. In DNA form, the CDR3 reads TGTGCCACCGGGAGGGGATCCCAAGAGACCCAGTACTTC.

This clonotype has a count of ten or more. The CDR3 DNA follows: TGCGCCAGCAGCGCAGCTTTAACAGGGCACCGAGGTGAAAAACTGTTTTTT. Translated: CASSAALTGHRGEKLFF. The chain joins TRBV5-1 to TRBJ1-4, with D tentatively TRBD1 (6 bases). CDR1 is SGHRS, CDR2 YFSETQ, per germline. CDR3 length: 17 amino acids. The ends were cut back, 4 bases at V and 7 bases at J, with 23 bases in the middle.

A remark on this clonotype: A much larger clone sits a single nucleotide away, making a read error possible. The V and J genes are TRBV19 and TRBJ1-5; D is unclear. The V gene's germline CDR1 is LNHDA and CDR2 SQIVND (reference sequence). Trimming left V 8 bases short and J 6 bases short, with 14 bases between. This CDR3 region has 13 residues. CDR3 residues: CASGKGPIQPQHF. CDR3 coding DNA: TGTGCCAGTGGTAAAGGGCCTATTCAGCCCCAGCATTTT.

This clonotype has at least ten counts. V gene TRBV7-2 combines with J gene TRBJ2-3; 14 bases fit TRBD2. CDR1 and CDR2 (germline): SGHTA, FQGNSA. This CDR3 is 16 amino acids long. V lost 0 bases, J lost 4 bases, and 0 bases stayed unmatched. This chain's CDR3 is CASSLAGLAGADTQYF. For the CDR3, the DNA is TGTGCCAGCAGCTTAGCGGGACTAGCGGGGGCAGATACGCAGTATTTT.